The 24 T cell receptor beta chains presented below share a single source sample, sequenced in a study of human T cells and chemical hapten exposure (dated by TCRdb to the early 2020s). The library was made by RACE. Sequencing relied on a NextSeq 500. The raw public reads went through TCRdb reprocessing: fastp at Q25, MiXCR clone calling, in-frame beta chains kept. When rows share a CDR3 protein, they turn into one entry using the most common DNA and genes. Counted in this sample were about 57,000 distinct CDR3 sequences; 9.3% of them appeared once. The top ten hold about an eighth of the sample. Explained via the paper, the time point label denotes: patch test 1, 2 weeks after DPC sensitization. The treatment or condition label for this specimen denotes: therapeutic diphenylcyclopropenone sensitization with weekly scalp DPC. This specimen consisted of whole blood, obtained in connection with sensitization to the hapten diphenylcyclopropenone (DPC). These receptors all stem from a woman in her thirties or forties with alopecia areata. Some clones in this sample may be carry-over from other donors' samples.

At least ten counts were recorded for this clonotype. The chain joins TRBV11-3 to TRBJ2-3; 7 nucleotides line up with TRBD2. The CDR3 is 17 residues long. Unmatched junction bases numbered 7, after V lost 1 base and J lost 0 bases. Germline V gene lookup returns CDR1 SGHNT and CDR2 YENEEA. In DNA form, the CDR3 reads TGTGCCAGCAGCTTAGGACCCGCTAGCGGAAGCACAGATACGCAGTATTTT. It encodes CASSLGPASGSTDTQYF.

This clonotype was detected many times. Written as DNA, the CDR3 is TGTGCCATCAGTGAGTCGAAACCCACAGATACGCAGTATTTT. Protein: CAISESKPTDTQYF. The chain combines TRBV10-3 with TRBJ2-3; D uncertain. Trimming removed 0 bases at V and 2 bases at J, with 6 bases between. The CDR3 runs to 14 residues. Germline V gene data show CDR1 as ENHRY and CDR2 as SYGVKD.

By proportion, this clonotype is medium-sized. The chain employs TRBV5-6 and TRBJ2-3; D may correspond to TRBD1 or TRBD2 (6 bases each). Trimming pared 4 bases from V and 5 bases from J, leaving 20 bases between. Germline CDR1 is SGHDT and CDR2 is YYEEEE. CDR3 size: 16 residues. The CDR3 region is CASSPGPGASGDTQYF. The CDR3 DNA follows: TGTGCCAGCAGCCCGGGCCCGGGGGCTTCGGGAGATACGCAGTATTTT.

The chain links TRBV20-1 to TRBJ2-1; D is possibly TRBD2 (5 bases). The CDR3 has 14 amino acids. V was cut by 2 bases and J by 5 bases, with 13 bases left in between. Looked up from germline, CDR1 is DFQATT and CDR2 is SNEGSKA (reference sequence). The CDR3 is CSARRPRRDNEQFF. The CDR3 DNA follows: TGCAGTGCTAGACGGCCCCGGCGGGACAATGAGCAGTTCTTC.

The chain employs TRBV11-2 and TRBJ2-4; 9 nucleotides match TRBD2. The V segment lost 0 bases and the J segment 1 base; nucleotides outside the gene matches: 7. CDR1 and CDR2 from the germline V gene are SGHAT and FQNNGV. This CDR3 has 18 residues. CDR3 nucleotide sequence: TGTGCCAGCAGCTTAGAGTTAGCGGGGGCCCTGGCCAAAAACATTCAGTACTTC. It codes for CASSLELAGALAKNIQYF.

This clonotype has ten or more counts. The chain uses TRBV5-4 and TRBJ2-5, with unresolved D. V lost 4 bases and J lost 5, with 12 bases in between. The CDR3 contains 13 residues. Germline CDR1 SGHNT, CDR2 YYREEE (reference sequence). The CDR3 loop reads CASSPSFGETQYF. The CDR3, as DNA: TGTGCCAGCAGCCCCAGTTTTGGGGAGACCCAGTACTTC.

This clonotype was observed at least ten times. V gene TRBV29-1 combines with J gene TRBJ1-1; tentative D call: TRBD1 (6 bases). Germline-derived CDR1 and CDR2 are SQVTM and ANQGSEA. Trimming shortened V by 2 bases and J by 4 bases, and 11 bases separated the two germline ends. The CDR3 has 13 residues. The chain's CDR3 is CSVETGLATEAFF. CDR3 DNA: TGCAGCGTTGAAACAGGGTTGGCCACTGAAGCTTTCTTT. Using reference TRBV29-1 and TRBJ1-1 for the parts outside the CDR3, the full variable domain is SAVISQKPSRDICQRGTSLTIQCQVDSQVTMMFWYRQQPGQSLTLIATANQGSEATYESGFVIDKFPISRPNLTFSTLTVSNMSPEDSSIYLCSVETGLATEAFFGQGTRLTVV.

This clonotype was counted many times. This chain uses TRBV12-3 or TRBV12-4 with TRBJ2-2; 9 bases fit TRBD2. The CDR3 is 16 amino acids. The trim removed 7 bases at V and 7 bases at J, leaving 13 bases unmatched. The DNA of the CDR3 is TGTGCCAGCATCCGAGGGCTAGCGGGGAAGGTCGGGGAGCTGTTTTTT. Its translation is CASIRGLAGKVGELFF.

This clonotype was seen many times. The chain has TRBV7-2 and TRBJ2-5; 8 nucleotides agree with TRBD1. The CDR3 runs 15 residues. Trimming at V came to 4 bases and at J to 1 base, leaving 5 bases not matched to a gene. Germline V gene lookup returns CDR1 SGHTA and CDR2 FQGNSA. The CDR3 spells CASSSTGARQETQYF. The DNA for the CDR3 is TGTGCCAGCAGCTCGACAGGGGCTCGCCAAGAGACCCAGTACTTC.

The chain recombines TRBV5-8 with TRBJ1-5; D remains ambiguous. V lost 1 base and J 0 bases, leaving 11 bases between the germline ends. The length of the CDR3 is 16 residues. In germline, CDR1 is SGHTS, CDR2 YDEGEE. CDR3 sequence: CASSLITVHSNQPQHF. The CDR3, as DNA: TGTGCCAGCAGCTTGATTACAGTTCATAGCAATCAGCCCCAGCATTTT. Together with reference TRBV5-8 and TRBJ1-5, the CDR3 gives the full variable domain: EAGVTQSPTHLIKTRGQQATLRCSPISGHTSVYWYQQALGLGLQFLLWYDEGEERNRGNFPPRFSGRQFPNYSSELNVNALELEDSALYLCASSLITVHSNQPQHFGDGTRLSIL.

The chain joins TRBV12-3 or TRBV12-4 to TRBJ1-5; 7 bases match TRBD1. The CDR3 covers 15 residues. After removal of 7 bases from V and 1 base from J, the junction contained 7 bases not matched to a gene. The CDR3 sequence: CASTTGTESNQPQHF. For the CDR3, the DNA is TGTGCCAGCACCACCGGGACAGAGAGCAATCAGCCCCAGCATTTT.

This chain uses TRBV9 with TRBJ2-3, with 7 bases identical to TRBD1. J gave up 6 bases and V 2 bases, and 6 bases lay outside the gene matches. The CDR3 runs 14 residues. Germline V lookup: CDR1 SGDLS, CDR2 YYNGEE. The CDR3 is CASSVKGATDTQYF. For the CDR3, the DNA is TGTGCCAGCAGCGTGAAGGGGGCAACGGATACGCAGTATTTT.

This clonotype was detected ten times or more. V and J are TRBV5-1 and TRBJ2-1; the D gene could be TRBD1 or TRBD2 (5 bases each). The germline V and J ends were trimmed by 0 bases and 6 bases, with 13 bases remaining between them. The germline V gene has CDR1 SGHRS and CDR2 YFSETQ. The CDR3 sequence is 15 residues long. As DNA, the CDR3 is TGCGCCAGCAGCTTGGGAGGGGCCAGAGGCAATGAGCAGTTCTTC. It encodes CASSLGGARGNEQFF.

This clonotype was detected many times. The chain couples TRBV14 to TRBJ2-3; possibly TRBD2 for D (6 bases). V was cut by 4 bases and J by 2 bases, with 10 bases left in between. Germline CDR1 SGHDN, CDR2 FVKESK. This CDR3 has 14 amino acids. For the CDR3, the DNA is TGTGCCAGCAGCCTGGGACTCCTCACAGATACGCAGTATTTT. This encodes CASSLGLLTDTQYF.

Turning to this clonotype: A much larger clone differs by one base, so this may be a read error. The rearrangement joins TRBV5-1 to TRBJ2-5; no clear D gene. The CDR3 spans 14 residues. In germline, CDR1 is SGHRS, CDR2 YFSETQ. The CDR3 bases are TGCGCCAACAGCTTGGGTGCTAGCCAAGAGACCCAGTACTTC. This codes for CANSLGASQETQYF.

In this sample, this clonotype turned up many times. This CDR3 reads CASSPNLNQPQHF. CDR3 bases: TGCGCCAGCAGCCCCAATCTGAATCAGCCCCAGCATTTT. V is TRBV4-3 and J is TRBJ1-5; no reliable D call. The CDR3 loop spans 13 amino acids. Germline lookup yields CDR1 LGHNA and CDR2 YSLEER. Trimming shortened V by 4 bases and J by 4 bases, and 8 bases separated the two germline ends.

The chain combines TRBV3-1 with TRBJ1-2; TRBD1 might be the D (5 bases). This CDR3 spans 16 amino acids. V gave up 0 bases and J gave up 5 bases, with 16 bases separating them. Germline lookup yields CDR1 LGHDT and CDR2 YNNKEL (reference sequence). The CDR3 loop reads CASSQDLGAGEYGYTF. For the CDR3, the DNA is TGTGCCAGCAGCCAAGATCTAGGGGCAGGAGAGTATGGCTACACCTTC.

This rearrangement joins TRBV6-6 to TRBJ2-5, with 7 bases that match TRBD1. V lost 2 bases and J lost 4; bases outside the gene matches: 7. The germline gives CDR1 MNHNY, CDR2 SVGAGI (reference sequence). There are 15 residues in the CDR3. The CDR3 DNA sequence: TGTGCCAGCAGTTACATCGACAGGGCGGGAGAGACCCAGTACTTC. Translated: CASSYIDRAGETQYF.

Many counts were recorded for this clonotype. The gene calls are TRBV4-1 and TRBJ1-1; D is perhaps TRBD1 (5 bases). The CDR3 loop spans 15 amino acids. The V end lost 4 bases, the J end lost 1 base, and 13 bases lay between the germline ends. Looked up from germline, CDR1 is MGHRA and CDR2 is YSYEKL. DNA for the CDR3: TGCGCCAGCAGCCCCGACAGAGAAGGGAACACTGAAGCTTTCTTT. Residues: CASSPDREGNTEAFF.

This clonotype was observed many times. The chain combines TRBV14 with TRBJ2-1, with 8 bases matching TRBD2. The CDR3 consists of 14 residues. Trimming removed 1 base from V and 7 bases from J; junction bases left unmatched: 3. The V gene's germline CDR1 is SGHDN and CDR2 FVKESK. CDR3 protein: CASSQVRGDNEQFF. The CDR3 region has the DNA TGTGCCAGCAGCCAAGTGCGGGGGGATAATGAGCAGTTCTTC.

The V gene is TRBV6-2 or TRBV6-3, the J gene TRBJ1-1; D unclear. The V end lost 3 bases, the J end lost 6 bases, and 8 bases lay between the germline ends. Looked up from germline, CDR1 is MNHEY and CDR2 is SVGEGT. This CDR3 contains 12 residues. For the CDR3, the DNA is TGTGCCAGCAGTTATTTGAGGGCTGAAGCTTTCTTT. Its protein product is CASSYLRAEAFF.

This clonotype was seen repeatedly, ten times or more. This sequence joins TRBV20-1 and TRBJ1-1; the D gene is possibly TRBD1 (5 bases). Trimming shortened V by 0 bases and J by 11 bases, and 19 bases separated the two germline ends. Per germline, CDR1 DFQATT and CDR2 SNEGSKA (reference sequence). The CDR3 extends over 14 amino acids. The CDR3 DNA reads as TGCAGTGCTAGAGAAGTGGGCAGGGCGGCAGAGGCTTTCTTT. Protein product: CSAREVGRAAEAFF.

This clonotype has just a few counts. The junction and the germline gene differ at one end; a read error may be behind it. V is TRBV28 and J is TRBJ2-7; possibly TRBD2 for D (5 bases). Germline values: CDR1 MDHEN, CDR2 SYDVKM. The CDR3 extends over 12 amino acids. The CDR3 coding sequence is TGTGCCAGCAGTTTAACATCGAGGGAGCTCAACTTC. Protein product: CASSLTSRELNF.

CDR3 coding DNA: TGTGCCAGCAGTGACCTTCAACTCGTAGCTTTCTTT. It is translated as CASSDLQLVAFF. The V and J genes are TRBV7-9 and TRBJ1-1; the D is unclear. The CDR3 sequence is 12 residues long. The V end was cut by 6 bases, the J end by 10 bases, with 15 bases between. Looked up from germline, CDR1 is SEHNR and CDR2 is FQNEAQ (reference sequence).